Listed below are T cell receptor beta chains from one sample, sequenced in a study of T and B cells in COVID-19 patients. MiXCR, run by TCRdb on the multiplex PCR reads, gives a single entry per CDR3 protein. The table records some 8,000 distinct CDR3 sequences, more than 20% of them present only once. Sequencing used blood. All receptors come from a human donor who had recovered from COVID-19. The CDR3 runs from the conserved cysteine through the conserved F or W.

j_gene	v_gene	CDR3aa
TRBJ2-7	TRBV6-5	CASSYSRASGEPYEQYF
TRBJ2-1	TRBV24-1	CATSDLVRGGGVNEQFF
TRBJ1-5	TRBV12-3/TRBV12-4	CASSFRSGQPQHF
TRBJ2-4	TRBV5-4	CASSLSTQGKNIQYF
TRBJ2-7	TRBV20-1	CSARVDALEQYF
TRBJ2-7	TRBV18	CASSPPTGRHEQYF
TRBJ2-7	TRBV7-9	CASSFYERTSYEQYF
TRBJ2-7	TRBV10-3	CVSSYSTGGAYEQYF
TRBJ1-5	TRBV7-6	CASRGRGNQPQHF
TRBJ2-7	TRBV20-1	CSAENSYEAYEQYF
TRBJ2-5	TRBV10-3	CAISESRATGGKETQYF
TRBJ1-1	TRBV12-3/TRBV12-4	CASSSPTGWTEAFF
TRBJ2-1	TRBV6-2/TRBV6-3	CASSPGTSSREQFF
TRBJ2-1	TRBV7-9	CASSLATSGAFHEQFF
TRBJ2-7	TRBV29-1	CSVGQGQGGNEQYF
TRBJ1-4	TRBV19	CASSIGGVEEKLFF
TRBJ2-1	TRBV27	CASSLASGGAEQFF
TRBJ1-2	TRBV12-3/TRBV12-4	CASSLGGGNTYGYTF
TRBJ1-3	TRBV12-3/TRBV12-4	CASRLISTGDVSGNTIYF
TRBJ1-1	TRBV29-1	CSVEKGATTEAFF
TRBJ2-1	TRBV4-3	CASSQDKASGRYNEQFF
TRBJ2-2	TRBV4-3	CASSQDPPRGVNTGELFF
TRBJ2-3	TRBV27	CASSSSGRPRTDTQYF
TRBJ2-7	TRBV6-5	CASREAGGYEQYF
TRBJ1-5	TRBV20-1	CSAREVGGGGDQPQHF
TRBJ1-4	TRBV7-2	CASSLVRTGRSEKLFF
TRBJ2-2	TRBV27	CASRWEGIGELFF
TRBJ1-4	TRBV6-6	CASSYTPGQSLFF
TRBJ1-2	TRBV19	CASTIGRGDGYTF
TRBJ2-7	TRBV27	CASSSPSSYEQYF
TRBJ2-1	TRBV7-2	CASSLVADTPGGDEQFF
TRBJ2-1	TRBV5-5	CASSGGVPIRASYNEQFF
TRBJ2-1	TRBV20-1	CSAHAPRGNEQFF
TRBJ1-1	TRBV11-1	CASSLSFRRTEAFF